This T cell receptor (beta chain) is drawn from a study of T cell responses to AZD1222 COVID-19 vaccine. Whole-study results and caveats: Vaccine-associated CD4 TCRs spanned spike, dominant at 160-218 and 743-854. Only six AZD1222 recipients tested seropositive at baseline.

Notes on this clone: The antigen is not known.

Measured with immunoSEQ multiplex PCR; TCRdb has only the in-frame clones, and not every one. The sample gives some 99,000 clones, roughly 90% of which show up once; more than 10% is in the top ten. Germline lookup yields CDR1 SEHNR and CDR2 FQNEAQ (reference sequence). The V end lost 4 bases, the J end lost 0 bases, and 12 bases lay between the germline ends. The CDR3 runs 15 residues. This clonotype originated in an adult in good health. The J gene is TRBJ1-2, the V gene TRBV7-9; no firm D call. The specimen was peripheral blood, collected on day 0 of MenACWY control vaccination. The CDR3 region is CASSSRATANYGYTF. CDR3 sequence (DNA): TGTGCCAGCAGCTCGCGCGCCACAGCTAACTATGGCTACACCTTC.